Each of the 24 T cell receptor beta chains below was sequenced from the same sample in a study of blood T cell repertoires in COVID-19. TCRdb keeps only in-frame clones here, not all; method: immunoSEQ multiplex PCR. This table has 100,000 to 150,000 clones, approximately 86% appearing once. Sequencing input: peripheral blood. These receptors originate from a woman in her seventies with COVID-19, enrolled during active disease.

In nucleotides, the CDR3 is TGTGCCAGCAGTGCCGGACCTCGAGGGTCCTACGAGCAGTACTTC. It codes for CASSAGPRGSYEQYF. The rearrangement uses TRBV28 and TRBJ2-7; D is perhaps TRBD2 (5 bases). The germline V and J ends were trimmed by 5 bases and 1 base, with 15 bases remaining between them. The V gene's germline CDR1 is MDHEN and CDR2 SYDVKM. This CDR3 region has 15 residues. Full variable domain (outside the CDR3, taken from reference TRBV28 and TRBJ2-7): DVKVTQSSRYLVKRTGEKVFLECVQDMDHENMFWYRQDPGLGLRLIYFSYDVKMKEKGDIPEGYSVSREKKERFSLILESASTNQTSMYLCASSAGPRGSYEQYFGPGTRLTVT.

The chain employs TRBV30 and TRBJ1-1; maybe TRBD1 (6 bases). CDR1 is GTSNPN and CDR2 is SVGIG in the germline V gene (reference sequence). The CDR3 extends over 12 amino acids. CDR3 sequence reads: CGGGEMNTEAFF. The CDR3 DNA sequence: TGTGGAGGGGGGGAGATGAACACTGAAGCTTTCTTT.

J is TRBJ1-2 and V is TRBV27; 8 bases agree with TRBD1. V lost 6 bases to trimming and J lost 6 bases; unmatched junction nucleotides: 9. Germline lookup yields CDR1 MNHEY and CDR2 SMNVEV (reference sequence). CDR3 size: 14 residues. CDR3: CASSPFQGADGYTF. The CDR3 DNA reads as TGTGCCAGCAGCCCCTTCCAGGGGGCGGATGGCTACACCTTC.

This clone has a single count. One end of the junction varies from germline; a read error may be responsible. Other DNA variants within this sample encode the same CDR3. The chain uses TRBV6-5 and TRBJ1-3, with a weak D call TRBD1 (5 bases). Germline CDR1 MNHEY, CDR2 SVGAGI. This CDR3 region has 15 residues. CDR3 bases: TGTGCCAGTAGTTACTCACAGGCCACGGGAAACACCATATATTTT. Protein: CASSYSQATGNTIYF.

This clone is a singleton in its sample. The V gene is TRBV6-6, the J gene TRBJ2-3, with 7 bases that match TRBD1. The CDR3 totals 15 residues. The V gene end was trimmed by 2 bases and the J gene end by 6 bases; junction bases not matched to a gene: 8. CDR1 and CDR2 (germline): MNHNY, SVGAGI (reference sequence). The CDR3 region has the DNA TGTGCCAGCAGTTACCCAGGACAGGTGAGGGATACGCAGTATTTT. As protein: CASSYPGQVRDTQYF.

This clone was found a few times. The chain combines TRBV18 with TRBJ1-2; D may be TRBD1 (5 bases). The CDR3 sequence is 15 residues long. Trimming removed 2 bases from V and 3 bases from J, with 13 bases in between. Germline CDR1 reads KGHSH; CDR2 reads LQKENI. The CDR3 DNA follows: TGTGCCAGCTCACCAGAAACAGGAACTTACTATGGCTACACCTTC. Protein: CASSPETGTYYGYTF.

The CDR3 DNA follows: TGTGCCGCCCTGGGACAGGGAGGTCAGCCCCAGCATTTT. The encoded protein is CAALGQGGQPQHF. The chain uses TRBV30 and TRBJ1-5, with 9 bases identical to TRBD1. The CDR3 extends over 13 amino acids. Trimming removed 8 bases from V and 6 bases from J; junction bases left unmatched: 8. From germline, CDR1 is GTSNPN and CDR2 SVGIG (reference sequence).

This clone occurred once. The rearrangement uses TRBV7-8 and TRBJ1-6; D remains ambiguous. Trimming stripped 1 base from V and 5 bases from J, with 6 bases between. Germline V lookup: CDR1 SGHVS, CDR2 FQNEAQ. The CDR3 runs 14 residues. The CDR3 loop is CASSLGGNNSPLHF. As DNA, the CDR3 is TGTGCCAGCAGCTTAGGTGGCAATAATTCACCCCTCCACTTT.

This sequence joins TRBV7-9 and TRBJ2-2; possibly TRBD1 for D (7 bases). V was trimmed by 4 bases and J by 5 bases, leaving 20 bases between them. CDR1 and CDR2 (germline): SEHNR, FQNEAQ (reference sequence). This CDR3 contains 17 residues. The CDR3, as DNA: TGTGCCAGCAGCTCAGGGGGGAAGGCGACAGGGACCGGGGAGCTGTTTTTT. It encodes CASSSGGKATGTGELFF.

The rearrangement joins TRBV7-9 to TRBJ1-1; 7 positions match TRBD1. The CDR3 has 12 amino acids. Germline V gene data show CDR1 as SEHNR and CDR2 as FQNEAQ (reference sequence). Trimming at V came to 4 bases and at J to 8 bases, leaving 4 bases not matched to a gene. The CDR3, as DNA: TGTGCCAGCAGCTACGGGACAGAGGAAGCTTTCTTT. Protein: CASSYGTEEAFF.

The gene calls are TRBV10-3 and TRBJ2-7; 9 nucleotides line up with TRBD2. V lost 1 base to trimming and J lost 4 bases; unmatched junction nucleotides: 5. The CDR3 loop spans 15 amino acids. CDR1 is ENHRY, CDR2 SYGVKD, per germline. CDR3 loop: CAISELAGVLYEQYF. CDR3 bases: TGTGCCATCAGTGAGTTAGCGGGGGTCCTTTACGAGCAGTACTTC.

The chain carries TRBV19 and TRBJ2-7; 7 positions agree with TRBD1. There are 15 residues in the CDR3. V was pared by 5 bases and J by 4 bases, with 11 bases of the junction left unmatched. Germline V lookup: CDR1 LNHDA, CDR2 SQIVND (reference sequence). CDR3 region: CASSRGRQGPYEQYF. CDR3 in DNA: TGTGCCAGTAGTCGCGGACGACAGGGACCATACGAGCAGTACTTC.

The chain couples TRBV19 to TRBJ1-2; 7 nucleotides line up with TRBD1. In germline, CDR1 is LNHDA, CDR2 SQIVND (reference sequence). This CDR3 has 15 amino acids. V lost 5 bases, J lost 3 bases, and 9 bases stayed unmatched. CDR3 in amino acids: CASSSYSGTDYGYTF. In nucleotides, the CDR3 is TGTGCCAGTAGTTCGTACTCCGGGACAGACTATGGCTACACCTTC.

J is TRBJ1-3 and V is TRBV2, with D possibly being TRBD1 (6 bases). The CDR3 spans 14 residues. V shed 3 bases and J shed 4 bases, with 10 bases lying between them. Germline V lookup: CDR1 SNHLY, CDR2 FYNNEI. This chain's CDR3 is CASSEHRAGNTIYF. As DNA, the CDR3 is TGTGCCAGCAGTGAGCACAGGGCAGGAAACACCATATATTTT. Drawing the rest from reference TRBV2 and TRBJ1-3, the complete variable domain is EPEVTQTPSHQVTQMGQEVILRCVPISNHLYFYWYRQILGQKVEFLVSFYNNEISEKSEIFDDQFSVERPDGSNFTLKIRSTKLEDSAMYFCASSEHRAGNTIYFGEGSWLTVV.

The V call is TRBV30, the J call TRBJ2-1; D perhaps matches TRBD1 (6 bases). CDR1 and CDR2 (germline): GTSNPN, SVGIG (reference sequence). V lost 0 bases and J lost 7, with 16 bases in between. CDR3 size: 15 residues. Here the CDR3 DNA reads TGTGCCTGGAGTGTAACTAGGGGGTTTCTGAATGAGCAGTTCTTC. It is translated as CAWSVTRGFLNEQFF.

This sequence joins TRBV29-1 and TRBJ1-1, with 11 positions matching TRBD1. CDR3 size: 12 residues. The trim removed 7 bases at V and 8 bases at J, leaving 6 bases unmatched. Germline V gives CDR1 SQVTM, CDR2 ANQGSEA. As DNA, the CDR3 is TGCAGCGGTTGGACAGGGGGCGACGAAGCTTTCTTT. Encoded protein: CSGWTGGDEAFF.

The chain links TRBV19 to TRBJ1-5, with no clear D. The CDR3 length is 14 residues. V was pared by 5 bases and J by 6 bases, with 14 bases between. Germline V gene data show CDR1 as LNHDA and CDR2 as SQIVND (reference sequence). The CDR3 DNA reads TGTGCCAGTAGTTTCCCCGGGTCGGGTCAGCCCCAGCATTTT. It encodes CASSFPGSGQPQHF. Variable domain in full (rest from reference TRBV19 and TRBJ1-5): DGGITQSPKYLFRKEGQNVTLSCEQNLNHDAMYWYRQDPGQGLRLIYYSQIVNDFQKGDIAEGYSVSREKKESFPLTVTSAQKNPTAFYLCASSFPGSGQPQHFGDGTRLSIL.

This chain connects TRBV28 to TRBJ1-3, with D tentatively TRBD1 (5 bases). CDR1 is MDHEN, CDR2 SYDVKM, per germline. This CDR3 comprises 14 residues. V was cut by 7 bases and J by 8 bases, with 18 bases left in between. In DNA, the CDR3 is TGTGCCAGCACTCCCAGGGCAATCGGCGACACCATATATTTT. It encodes CASTPRAIGDTIYF.

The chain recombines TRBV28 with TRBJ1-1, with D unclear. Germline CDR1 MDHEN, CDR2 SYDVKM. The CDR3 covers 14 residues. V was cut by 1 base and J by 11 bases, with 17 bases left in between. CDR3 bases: TGTGCCAGCAGTTTATCGATGGCGGTTTTTTCGGCTTTCTTT. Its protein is CASSLSMAVFSAFF.

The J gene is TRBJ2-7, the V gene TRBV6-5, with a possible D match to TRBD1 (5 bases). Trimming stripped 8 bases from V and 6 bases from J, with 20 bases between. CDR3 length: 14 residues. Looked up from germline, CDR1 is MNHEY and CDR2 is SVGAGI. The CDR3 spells CASGRGTDLREQYF. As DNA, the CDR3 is TGTGCCAGCGGTAGGGGTACCGATCTTCGCGAGCAGTACTTC.

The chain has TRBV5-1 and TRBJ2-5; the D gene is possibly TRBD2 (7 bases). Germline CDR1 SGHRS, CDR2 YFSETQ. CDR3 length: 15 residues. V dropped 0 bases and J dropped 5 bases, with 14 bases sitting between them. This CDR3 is CASSLVGGGGETQYF. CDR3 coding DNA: TGCGCCAGCAGCTTGGTCGGCGGGGGCGGCGAGACCCAGTACTTC.

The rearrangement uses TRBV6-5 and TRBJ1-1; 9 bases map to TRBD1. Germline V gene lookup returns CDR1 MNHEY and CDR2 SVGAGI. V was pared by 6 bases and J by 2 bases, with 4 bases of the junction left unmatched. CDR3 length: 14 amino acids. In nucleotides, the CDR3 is TGTGCCAGCAGCCTGGACAGGGGAAACACTGAAGCTTTCTTT. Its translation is CASSLDRGNTEAFF.

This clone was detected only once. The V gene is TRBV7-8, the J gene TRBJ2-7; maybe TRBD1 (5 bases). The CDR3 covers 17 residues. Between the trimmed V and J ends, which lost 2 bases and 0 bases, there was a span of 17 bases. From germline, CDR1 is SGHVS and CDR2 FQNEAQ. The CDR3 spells CASSLRPGQGSSYEQYF. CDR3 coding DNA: TGTGCCAGCAGCTTAAGACCTGGGCAGGGAAGCTCCTACGAGCAGTACTTC.

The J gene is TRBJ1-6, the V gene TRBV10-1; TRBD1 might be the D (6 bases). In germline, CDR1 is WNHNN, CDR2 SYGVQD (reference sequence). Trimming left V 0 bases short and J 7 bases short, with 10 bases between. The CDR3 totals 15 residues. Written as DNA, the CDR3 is TGCGCCAGCAGTGAGTCCCGGACAGAGAATTCACCCCTCCACTTT. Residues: CASSESRTENSPLHF.